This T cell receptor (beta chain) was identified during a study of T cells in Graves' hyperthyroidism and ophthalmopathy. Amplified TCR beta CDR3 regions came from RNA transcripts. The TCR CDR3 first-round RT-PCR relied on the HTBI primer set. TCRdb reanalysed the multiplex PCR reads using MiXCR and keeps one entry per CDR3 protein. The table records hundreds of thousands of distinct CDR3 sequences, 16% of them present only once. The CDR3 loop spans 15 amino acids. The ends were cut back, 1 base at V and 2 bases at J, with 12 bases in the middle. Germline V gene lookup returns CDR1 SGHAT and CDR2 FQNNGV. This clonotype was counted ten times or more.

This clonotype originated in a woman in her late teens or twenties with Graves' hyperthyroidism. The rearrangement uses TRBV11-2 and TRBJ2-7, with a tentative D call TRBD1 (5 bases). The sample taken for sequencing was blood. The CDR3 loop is CASSLVYRSAYEQYF. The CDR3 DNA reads TGTGCCAGCAGCTTAGTTTACAGGTCTGCCTACGAGCAGTACTTC.